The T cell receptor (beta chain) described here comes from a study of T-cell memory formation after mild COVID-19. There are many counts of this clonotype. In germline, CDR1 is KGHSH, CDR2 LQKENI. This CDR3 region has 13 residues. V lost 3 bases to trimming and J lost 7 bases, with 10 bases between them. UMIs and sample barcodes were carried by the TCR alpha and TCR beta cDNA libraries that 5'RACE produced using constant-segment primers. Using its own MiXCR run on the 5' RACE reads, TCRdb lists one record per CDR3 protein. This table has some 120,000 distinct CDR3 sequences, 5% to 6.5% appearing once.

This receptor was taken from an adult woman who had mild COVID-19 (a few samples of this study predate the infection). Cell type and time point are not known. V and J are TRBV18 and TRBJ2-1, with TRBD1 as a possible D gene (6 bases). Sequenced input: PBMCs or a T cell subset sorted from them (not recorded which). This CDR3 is CASSPRQENEQFF. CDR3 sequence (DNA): TGTGCCAGCTCACCGCGACAGGAAAATGAGCAGTTCTTC. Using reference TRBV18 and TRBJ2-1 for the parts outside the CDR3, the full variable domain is NAGVMQNPRHLVRRRGQEARLRCSPMKGHSHVYWYRQLPEEGLKFMVYLQKENIIDESGMPKERFSAEFPKEGPSILRIQQVVRGDSAAYFCASSPRQENEQFFGPGTRLTVL.